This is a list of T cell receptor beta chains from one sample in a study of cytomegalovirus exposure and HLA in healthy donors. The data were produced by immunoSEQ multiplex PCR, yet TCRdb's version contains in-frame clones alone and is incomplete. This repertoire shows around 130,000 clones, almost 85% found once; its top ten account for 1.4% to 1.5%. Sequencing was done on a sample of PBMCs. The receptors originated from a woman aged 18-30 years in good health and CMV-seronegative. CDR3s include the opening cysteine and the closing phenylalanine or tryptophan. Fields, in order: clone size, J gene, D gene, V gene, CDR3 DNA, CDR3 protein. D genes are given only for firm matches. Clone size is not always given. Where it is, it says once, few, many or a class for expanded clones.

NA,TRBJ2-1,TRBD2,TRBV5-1,TGCGCCAGCAGCTTGATAGCGGGAGTATCCTACAATGAGCAGTTCTTC,CASSLIAGVSYNEQFF
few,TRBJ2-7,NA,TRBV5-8,TGTGCCAGCAGCTCGTTCGAGCAGTACTTC,CASSSFEQYF
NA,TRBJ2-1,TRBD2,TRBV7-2,TGTGCCAGCAGCCACTCGAGCGGGATGTTCAATGAGCAGTTCTTC,CASSHSSGMFNEQFF
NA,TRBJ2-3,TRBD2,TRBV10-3,TGTGCCATCAGTGCGGGACTAGGGCAAGATACGCAGTATTTT,CAISAGLGQDTQYF
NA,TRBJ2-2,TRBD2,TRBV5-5,TGTGCCAGCAGCTTGGGGGCGGGGGTCCCCGGGGAGCTGTTTTTT,CASSLGAGVPGELFF
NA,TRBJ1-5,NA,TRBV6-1,TGTGCCAGCAGTGAGTCGAGGAATCAGCCCCAGCATTTT,CASSESRNQPQHF
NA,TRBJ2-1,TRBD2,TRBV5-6,TGTGCCAGCAGCTTGGTCGGGGGGGGTAACAATGAGCAGTTCTTC,CASSLVGGGNNEQFF
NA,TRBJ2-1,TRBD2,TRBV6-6,TGTGCCAGCAGTTACCCAAGCGGGAGGGCCCTCAATGAGCAGTTCTTC,CASSYPSGRALNEQFF
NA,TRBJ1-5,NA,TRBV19,TGTGCCAGTAGTATAGAGGGGCCAGGGCGAGGTCAGCCCCAGCATTTT,CASSIEGPGRGQPQHF
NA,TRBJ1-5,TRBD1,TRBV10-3,TGTGCCATCAGTGAGGACAGGGAAGGGCATCAGCCCCAGCATTTT,CAISEDREGHQPQHF
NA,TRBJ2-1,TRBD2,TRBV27,TGTGCCAGCGGGAGAGGACTAGCGGGGTACAATGAGCAGTTCTTC,CASGRGLAGYNEQFF
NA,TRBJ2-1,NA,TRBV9,TGTGCCAGCAGCGTAGGTTACACCCGGGGAGGCAATGAGCAGTTCTTC,CASSVGYTRGGNEQFF
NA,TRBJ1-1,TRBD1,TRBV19,TGTGCCAGTAGGATGGACAGGGAGGGAATCGCTGAAGCTTTCTTT,CASRMDREGIAEAFF
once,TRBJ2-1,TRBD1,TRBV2,TGTGCCAGCCCAAATGCCCCCAGGGGGCCTAATGAGCAGTTCTTC,CASPNAPRGPNEQFF
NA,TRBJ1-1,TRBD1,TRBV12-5,TGTGCTAGTGGTTCGCCCCTCGGGACAGGAGCCGTGAACACTGAAGCTTTCTTT,CASGSPLGTGAVNTEAFF
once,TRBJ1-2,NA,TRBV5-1,TGCGCCAGCAGCTCCGGAGGGGAGTCTAAGGGCTACACCTTC,CASSSGGESKGYTF
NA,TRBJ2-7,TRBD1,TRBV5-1,TGCGCCAGCAGCTTTACCGGACAGGGGGCCTACGAGCAGTACTTC,CASSFTGQGAYEQYF
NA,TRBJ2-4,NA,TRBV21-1,TGTGCCAGCAGCAGCGACAGGGGGCGGAAAAACATTCAGTACTTC,CASSSDRGRKNIQYF
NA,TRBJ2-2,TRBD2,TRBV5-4,TGTGCCAGCAGCCCGCGGACTAGTCCGAACACCGGGGAGCTGTTTTTT,CASSPRTSPNTGELFF
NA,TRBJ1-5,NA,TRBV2,TGTGCCAGCAGTGTACAGGGTTCAAGCAATCAGCCCCAGCATTTT,CASSVQGSSNQPQHF
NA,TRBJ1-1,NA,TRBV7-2,TGTGCCAGCAGCCTAACTGGACTGGTGGCAGCTTTCTTT,CASSLTGLVAAFF
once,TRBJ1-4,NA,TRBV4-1,TGCGCCAGCAGCCAAGATGCCAGGGTGGGGGAAAAACTGTTTTTT,CASSQDARVGEKLFF
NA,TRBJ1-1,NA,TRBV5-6,TGTGCCAGCAGCTTGGGTGTGTCCCGGAACACTGAAGCTTTCTTT,CASSLGVSRNTEAFF
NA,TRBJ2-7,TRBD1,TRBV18,TGTGCCAGCTCACCACAGAGGACAGGGGCAGGCGAGCAGTACTTC,CASSPQRTGAGEQYF
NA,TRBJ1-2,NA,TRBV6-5,TGTGCCAGCAGATCACAGGAGGGAGGCTATGGCTACACCTTC,CASRSQEGGYGYTF
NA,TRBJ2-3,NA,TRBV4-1,TGCGCCAGCAGCCTAACATCCAGCGGAGCCCCGCGCGATACGCAGTATTTT,CASSLTSSGAPRDTQYF
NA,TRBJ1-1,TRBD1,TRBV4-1,TGCGCCAGCAGCCATCGGGACAGGGGAGGCACTGAAGCTTTCTTT,CASSHRDRGGTEAFF
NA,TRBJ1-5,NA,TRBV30,TGTGCCTGGAGTGTCGCGGGCAATCAGCCCCAGCATTTT,CAWSVAGNQPQHF
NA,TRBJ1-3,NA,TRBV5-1,TGCGCCAGCAGCTTGGGGTCAGGGGCTGGAAACACCATATATTTT,CASSLGSGAGNTIYF
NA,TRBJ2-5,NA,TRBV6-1,TGTGCCAGCAGTCGCGGGCGGGGACAAGAGACCCAGTACTTC,CASSRGRGQETQYF
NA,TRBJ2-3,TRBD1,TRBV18,TGTGCCAGCTCACCAACCGGGACAGCCACAGATACGCAGTATTTT,CASSPTGTATDTQYF
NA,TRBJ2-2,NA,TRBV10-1,TGCGCCAGCAGTGAGCTGGCCACCGGGGAGCTGTTTTTT,CASSELATGELFF
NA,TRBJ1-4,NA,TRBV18,TGTGCCAGCTCACCGCAGGGAAACTCCAATGAAAAACTGTTTTTT,CASSPQGNSNEKLFF
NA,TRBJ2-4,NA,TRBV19,TGTGCCAGTAGTATGGACAGAGAAAACATTCAGTACTTC,CASSMDRENIQYF
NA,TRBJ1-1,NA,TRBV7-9,TGTGCCAGCAGCTTGCGGTCAGGGCTACCGACCACTGAAGCTTTCTTT,CASSLRSGLPTTEAFF
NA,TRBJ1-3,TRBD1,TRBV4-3,TGCGCCAGCAGCCAACTAACCGGGACAGGGGACCTAAGATCGGGTGGAAACACCATATATTTT,CASSQLTGTGDLRSGGNTIYF
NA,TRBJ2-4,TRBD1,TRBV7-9,TGTGCCAGCAGCTTACAAGGGGGCGAGGACATTCAGTACTTC,CASSLQGGEDIQYF
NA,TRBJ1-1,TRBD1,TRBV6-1,TGTGCCAGCACCATGGACAGGGGCGCTCGAGGAGCTTTCTTT,CASTMDRGARGAFF
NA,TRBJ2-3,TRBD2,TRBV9,TGTGCCAGCAGCGTAGGGGTGGCGGGGGGGCCCACAGATACGCAGTATTTT,CASSVGVAGGPTDTQYF
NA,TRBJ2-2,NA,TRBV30,TGTGCCTGGAGTGTACCAGGGGCTCGGGCCGGGGAGCTGTTTTTT,CAWSVPGARAGELFF
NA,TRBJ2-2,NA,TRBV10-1,TGCGCCAGCAGTGAGTACCCAGGCGGGGAGCTGTTTTTT,CASSEYPGGELFF
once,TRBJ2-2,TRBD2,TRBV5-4,TGTGCCAGCAGCTTGGACGCTCGGACTAGCGGATCGAACACCGGGGAGCTGTTTTTT,CASSLDARTSGSNTGELFF
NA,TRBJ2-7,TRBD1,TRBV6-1,TGTGCCAGCACTCAAAGGGGGACAGGAGGCTACGAGCAGTACTTC,CASTQRGTGGYEQYF
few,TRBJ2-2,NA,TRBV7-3,TGTGCCAGCAGCTTGACAGGAACGAACACCGGGGAGCTGTTTTTT,CASSLTGTNTGELFF
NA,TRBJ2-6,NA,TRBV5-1,TGCGCCAGCAGCTTAGGGGTATCTGGGGCCAACGGCCTGACTTTC,CASSLGVSGANGLTF
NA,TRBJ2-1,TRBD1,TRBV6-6,TGTGCCAGCAGTTCTCCGGGACAGGGGATGGATGAGCAGTTCTTC,CASSSPGQGMDEQFF
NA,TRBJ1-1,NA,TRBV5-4,TGTGCCAGCAGCTTGTTTTCTAACACTGAAGCTTTCTTT,CASSLFSNTEAFF